A single sample gave rise to the 30 T cell receptor beta chains below, sequenced in a study of blood T cell repertoires in COVID-19. Method: immunoSEQ multiplex PCR; TCRdb's copy keeps in-frame clones and lacks some. The sample shows around 250,000 clones, 88% of them seen only once. Sequencing used PBMCs or T cells enriched from blood (not recorded which). These TCRs come from a middle-aged woman who had been exposed to COVID-19.

This chain joins TRBV11-2 and TRBJ2-7, with 8 nucleotides matching TRBD2. The CDR3 runs to 13 residues. Germline-derived CDR1 and CDR2 are SGHAT and FQNNGV. The ends lost 3 bases at V and 6 bases at J; junction bases unmatched: 4. The CDR3 loop is CASSFGGAGEQYF. The CDR3 DNA is TGTGCCAGCAGCTTCGGGGGGGCCGGCGAGCAGTACTTC. Supplemented by reference TRBV11-2 and TRBJ2-7, the full variable domain reads EAGVAQSPRYKIIEKRQSVAFWCNPISGHATLYWYQQILGQGPKLLIQFQNNGVVDDSQLPKDRFSAERLKGVDSTLKIQPAKLEDSAVYLCASSFGGAGEQYFGPGTRLTVT.

This clone was counted a single time. The chain recombines TRBV30 with TRBJ1-2; TRBD1 matches at 7 bases. Germline lookup yields CDR1 GTSNPN and CDR2 SVGIG (reference sequence). The CDR3 loop spans 16 amino acids. The junction had 16 bases not matched to a gene; V was cut back by 3 bases and J by 6 bases. The CDR3 DNA follows: TGTGCCTGGAGGCACGAGACAGGGAGGCGTGGGCATGGCTACACCTTC. As protein: CAWRHETGRRGHGYTF. Supplemented by reference TRBV30 and TRBJ1-2, the full variable domain reads SQTIHQWPATLVQPVGSPLSLECTVEGTSNPNLYWYRQAAGRGLQLLFYSVGIGQISSEVPQNLSASRPQDRQFILSSKKLLLSDSGFYLCAWRHETGRRGHGYTFGSGTRLTVV.

This clone was seen a few times. This chain connects TRBV12-3 or TRBV12-4 to TRBJ2-3; D is possibly TRBD1 (6 bases). The CDR3 has 13 residues. V lost 7 bases, J lost 1 base, and 9 bases lay in between. CDR3 loop: CASKTGRTDTQYF. In DNA form, the CDR3 reads TGTGCCAGCAAAACAGGGCGCACAGATACGCAGTATTTT.

This chain connects TRBV4-2 to TRBJ1-1; the match to TRBD1 covers 9 bases. The length of the CDR3 is 18 residues. CDR1 and CDR2 from the germline V gene are LGHNA and YNFKEQ. Germline trimming cut 4 bases from V and 7 bases from J; bases unmatched to any gene: 19. CDR3 region: CASSPRTGDSNFAREAFF. DNA of the CDR3: TGTGCCAGCAGCCCCCGGACAGGGGATTCCAATTTTGCCCGTGAAGCTTTCTTT.

The chain couples TRBV15 to TRBJ1-1; D might be TRBD1 (5 bases). The CDR3 extends over 14 amino acids. V lost 1 base, J lost 2 bases, and 8 bases lay in between. Germline CDR1 LNHNV, CDR2 YYDKDF (reference sequence). The CDR3 DNA follows: TGTGCCACCAGCAGAGGGGACTATAACACTGAAGCTTTCTTT. Amino acid sequence: CATSRGDYNTEAFF.

This sequence joins TRBV27 and TRBJ1-4; TRBD1 agrees at 10 bases. Per the germline V gene, CDR1 is MNHEY and CDR2 is SMNVEV (reference sequence). V gave up 4 bases and J gave up 7 bases; unmatched junction bases: 6. The CDR3 spans 15 residues. CDR3 in DNA: TGTGCCAGCAGTTGGACAGGGGGTCAAGGTGAAAAACTGTTTTTT. Translated: CASSWTGGQGEKLFF.

This clone was found once. The rearrangement joins TRBV11-2 to TRBJ1-2; 10 bases match TRBD1. The CDR3 has 14 residues. V gave up 1 base and J gave up 5 bases; unmatched junction bases: 1. Germline-derived CDR1 and CDR2 are SGHAT and FQNNGV. The CDR3 reads CASSLGTGGYGYTF. The DNA for the CDR3 is TGTGCCAGCAGCTTAGGGACAGGGGGTTATGGCTACACCTTC.

The V call is TRBV14, the J call TRBJ2-3, with D possibly matching TRBD1 (5 bases). The V gene's germline CDR1 is SGHDN and CDR2 FVKESK. V lost 1 base, J lost 4 bases, and 9 bases lay in between. The CDR3 runs to 14 residues. CDR3 sequence reads: CASSQVGHSDTQYF. DNA for the CDR3: TGTGCCAGCAGCCAAGTAGGACATTCAGATACGCAGTATTTT.

J is TRBJ2-1 and V is TRBV6-5; D unresolved. This CDR3 is 13 amino acids long. Trimming took 5 bases from V and 5 from J, leaving 10 bases between them. Germline assignment: CDR1 MNHEY and CDR2 SVGAGI. The CDR3 bases are TGTGCCAGCAGTCTCTACCGGGACAATGAGCAGTTCTTC. This encodes CASSLYRDNEQFF.

The V and J genes are TRBV27 and TRBJ2-6, with D uncertain. V lost 2 bases to trimming and J lost 0 bases, with 5 bases between them. Germline values: CDR1 MNHEY, CDR2 SMNVEV (reference sequence). The CDR3 is made up of 15 amino acids. This CDR3 is CASSLISSGANVLTF. For the CDR3, the DNA is TGTGCCAGCAGTTTAATTAGCTCTGGGGCCAACGTCCTGACTTTC.

V gene TRBV21-1 combines with J gene TRBJ1-6; the D call in the table, TRBD1, was not verified against the DNA. TRBV21-1 is tagged as a pseudogene. The CDR3 runs to 19 residues. CDR3 in amino acids: CASSKVGDRMDSYNSPLHF. In nucleotides, the CDR3 is TGTGCCAGCAGCAAAGTCGGGGACAGGATGGACTCCTATAATTCACCCCTCCACTTT.

The rearrangement joins TRBV5-4 to TRBJ2-3; D is undetermined. CDR3 length: 15 amino acids. CDR1 SGHNT and CDR2 YYREEE come from the germline V gene (reference sequence). Trimming took 1 base from V and 0 from J, leaving 9 bases between them. CDR3 residues: CASSLNYRSTDTQYF. DNA of the CDR3: TGTGCCAGCAGCTTGAATTACCGGAGCACAGATACGCAGTATTTT.

The rearrangement links TRBV5-4 to TRBJ2-2, with 9 bases that match TRBD2. This CDR3 contains 17 residues. V shed 4 bases and J 4 bases; nucleotides not matched to a gene: 11. Germline V gene sequence: CDR1 SGHNT, CDR2 YYREEE (reference sequence). In DNA, the CDR3 is TGTGCCAGCAGCCCCCGGACCGCGCGGGAGGGCACCGGGGAGCTGTTTTTT. Amino acid sequence: CASSPRTAREGTGELFF.

The V and J genes are TRBV12-5 and TRBJ1-2; no definite D call. Germline loops: CDR1 LGHNT, CDR2 FRNRAP. The CDR3 has 12 amino acids. The germline V and J ends were trimmed by 2 bases and 3 bases, with 4 bases remaining between them. Written as DNA, the CDR3 is TGTGCTAGTGGTTTGCCTTACTATGGCTACACCTTC. Translation: CASGLPYYGYTF. Full variable domain (remainder filled in from reference TRBV12-5 and TRBJ1-2): DARVTQTPRHKVTEMGQEVTMRCQPILGHNTVFWYRQTMMQGLELLAYFRNRAPLDDSGMPKDRFSAEMPDATLATLKIQPSEPRDSAVYFCASGLPYYGYTFGSGTRLTVV.

A single count supports this clone. The J gene is TRBJ2-5, the V gene TRBV6-4, with 13 bases lining up with TRBD2. V lost 4 bases and J lost 2; bases outside the gene matches: 7. CDR3 size: 17 residues. Looked up from germline, CDR1 is MRHNA and CDR2 is SNTAGT. DNA of the CDR3: TGTGCCAGCAGTGTCGAGACTAGCGGGGGGATACAAGAGACCCAGTACTTC. Translated, it gives CASSVETSGGIQETQYF.

This clone has only a few counts. The V and J genes are TRBV27 and TRBJ1-5, with 7 bases matching TRBD1. V was clipped by 3 bases and J by 3 bases; unmatched bases: 11. Germline V gene data show CDR1 as MNHEY and CDR2 as SMNVEV (reference sequence). The CDR3 runs 17 residues. The CDR3, as DNA: TGTGCCAGCAGTTTTATATGGTCAGGGGGTTTCAATCAGCCCCAGCATTTT. Translated: CASSFIWSGGFNQPQHF.

This chain uses TRBV19 with TRBJ2-7; TRBD2 matches at 7 bases. Germline values: CDR1 LNHDA, CDR2 SQIVND (reference sequence). The trim removed 4 bases at V and 6 bases at J, leaving 24 bases unmatched. The CDR3 contains 19 residues. Here the CDR3 DNA reads TGTGCCAGTAGTAACCCGGAAGTTTTTGCCGGGGGAACGGGAGGCGAGCAGTACGTC. It specifies CASSNPEVFAGGTGGEQYV.

The chain recombines TRBV18 with TRBJ1-4; D not certain. CDR3 size: 13 residues. Between the trimmed V and J ends, which lost 2 bases and 4 bases, there was a span of 5 bases. In germline, CDR1 is KGHSH, CDR2 LQKENI. The DNA of the CDR3 is TGTGCCAGCTCACCAGGAGGTAATGAAAAACTGTTTTTT. Residues: CASSPGGNEKLFF.

This chain uses TRBV27 with TRBJ1-2; D uncertain. Germline assignment: CDR1 MNHEY and CDR2 SMNVEV (reference sequence). This CDR3 has 16 residues. Trimming cost V 0 bases and J 0 bases, with 11 bases left between them. The CDR3 sequence is CASSLSLGIANYGYTF. CDR3 bases: TGTGCCAGCAGTTTATCGTTGGGCATTGCTAACTATGGCTACACCTTC.

This clone was picked up a small number of times. The genes are TRBV7-9 and TRBJ1-6; weak D call: TRBD1 (5 bases). Trimming removed 6 bases from V and 9 bases from J, with 12 bases in between. Germline loops: CDR1 SEHNR, CDR2 FQNEAQ (reference sequence). This CDR3 has 13 amino acids. This CDR3 is CASRPNQGSPLHF. The CDR3 bases are TGTGCCAGCAGACCAAATCAGGGTTCACCCCTCCACTTT.

The chain has TRBV18 and TRBJ1-1, with D hard to call. In germline, CDR1 is KGHSH, CDR2 LQKENI. CDR3 length: 15 residues. Trimming stripped 3 bases from V and 0 bases from J, with 11 bases between. Written as DNA, the CDR3 is TGTGCCAGCTCACCGGTCTCGGGGATGAACACTGAAGCTTTCTTT. It is translated as CASSPVSGMNTEAFF.

This rearrangement joins TRBV29-1 to TRBJ2-1; the match to TRBD2 covers 12 bases. The length of the CDR3 is 16 residues. Germline CDR1 reads SQVTM; CDR2 reads ANQGSEA. J lost 4 bases, V lost 3 bases, and 7 bases had no gene match. The DNA for the CDR3 is TGCAGCGTTGACCTAAGACTAGCGGGGGCTTACAATGAGCAGTTCTTC. Translated, it gives CSVDLRLAGAYNEQFF.

The CDR3 coding sequence is TGTGCCAGCAGTTTCGAATTTGGACAAAGTTTTGATTCACCCCTCCACTTT. Encoded protein: CASSFEFGQSFDSPLHF. The chain uses TRBV27 and TRBJ1-6; tentative D call: TRBD1 (5 bases). Trimming left V 3 bases short and J 8 bases short, with 20 bases between. This CDR3 contains 17 residues. Germline assignment: CDR1 MNHEY and CDR2 SMNVEV (reference sequence).

V usage is TRBV2 and J usage is TRBJ2-4, with TRBD2 identical over 8 bases. The germline V gene has CDR1 SNHLY and CDR2 FYNNEI. The trim removed 2 bases at V and 0 bases at J, leaving 3 bases unmatched. The CDR3 sequence is 16 residues long. CDR3 amino acids: CASSETSGGAKNIQYF. DNA of the CDR3: TGTGCCAGCAGTGAAACCAGCGGGGGAGCCAAAAACATTCAGTACTTC.

This clone was seen ten or more times. This rearrangement joins TRBV9 to TRBJ1-4; 8 nucleotides agree with TRBD1. Germline V gene lookup returns CDR1 SGDLS and CDR2 YYNGEE. Trimming cost V 4 bases and J 7 bases; bases outside gene matches: 6. The CDR3 is 14 residues long. The DNA of the CDR3 is TGTGCCAGCAGCCTCGGGACAGGTAGTGAAAAACTGTTTTTT. The encoded protein is CASSLGTGSEKLFF.

J is TRBJ1-1 and V is TRBV2; no firm D call. The V end lost 7 bases, the J end lost 0 bases, and 9 bases lay between the germline ends. CDR1 and CDR2 from the germline V gene are SNHLY and FYNNEI. The CDR3 has 13 amino acids. In DNA, the CDR3 is TGTGCCAGCAAGGGAGATATGAACACTGAAGCTTTCTTT. Protein: CASKGDMNTEAFF.

The rearrangement links TRBV4-1 to TRBJ1-2; the D gene is possibly TRBD1 (5 bases). The V end was cut by 1 base, the J end by 6 bases, with 15 bases between. This CDR3 contains 15 residues. Germline values: CDR1 MGHRA, CDR2 YSYEKL. CDR3 bases: TGCGCCAGCAGCCAAGTGAGACAGTCGGGAGATGGCTACACCTTC. It codes for CASSQVRQSGDGYTF.

V usage is TRBV10-3 and J usage is TRBJ1-3; D remains unclear. The CDR3 consists of 15 residues. V was shortened by 6 bases and J by 0 bases, with 12 bases between the two germline ends. Per germline, CDR1 ENHRY and CDR2 SYGVKD. The CDR3 protein is CAISPGLSSGNTIYF. In DNA, the CDR3 is TGTGCCATCAGCCCGGGGTTGAGCTCTGGAAACACCATATATTTT.

V gene TRBV28 combines with J gene TRBJ2-3; D perhaps matches TRBD2 (6 bases). Germline loops: CDR1 MDHEN, CDR2 SYDVKM. This CDR3 spans 14 amino acids. Trimming took 5 bases from V and 7 from J, leaving 16 bases between them. CDR3 coding DNA: TGTGCCAGCAGTCCAGCGGCCGGGGGTAATACGCAGTATTTT. The encoded protein is CASSPAAGGNTQYF.

This clone was observed once. The chain links TRBV19 to TRBJ1-1, with TRBD1 matching 7 bases. The CDR3 extends over 13 amino acids. Germline V gene lookup returns CDR1 LNHDA and CDR2 SQIVND (reference sequence). V gave up 7 bases and J gave up 6 bases; unmatched junction bases: 8. CDR3 sequence: CASILDRDAEAFF. The CDR3, as DNA: TGTGCCAGTATCCTCGACAGGGACGCTGAAGCTTTCTTT.